The 26 T cell receptor beta chains presented below share a single source sample, sequenced in a study of cytomegalovirus exposure and HLA in healthy donors. Primers included in the PCR were 60 Vbeta and 13 Jbeta primers. Clones were read by immunoSEQ multiplex PCR, and TCRdb kept only the in-frame ones, dropping some. The sample carries some 67,000 clones, roughly 73% recorded once. The sample comprised PBMCs. Every receptor here comes from a man in his forties or fifties in good health and CMV-seronegative.

This rearrangement joins TRBV7-2 to TRBJ2-7; 9 positions match TRBD2. After removal of 3 bases from V and 1 base from J, the junction contained 1 base not matched to a gene. This CDR3 comprises 14 residues. Per germline, CDR1 SGHTA and CDR2 FQGNSA. CDR3 protein: CASSFSGGSYEQYF. CDR3 in DNA: TGTGCCAGCAGCTTTAGCGGGGGATCCTACGAGCAGTACTTC.

V gene TRBV9 combines with J gene TRBJ1-2, with 9 bases fitting TRBD1. V was clipped by 0 bases and J by 6 bases; unmatched bases: 15. Germline lookup yields CDR1 SGDLS and CDR2 YYNGEE. The CDR3 totals 18 residues. The CDR3 is CASSVGPLVQGAENGYTF. Written as DNA, the CDR3 is TGTGCCAGCAGCGTAGGGCCCCTAGTACAGGGGGCGGAGAATGGCTACACCTTC. Full variable domain (rest looked up from reference TRBV9 and TRBJ1-2): DSGVTQTPKHLITATGQRVTLRCSPRSGDLSVYWYQQSLDQGLQFLIQYYNGEERAKGNILERFSAQQFPDLHSELNLSSLELGDSALYFCASSVGPLVQGAENGYTFGSGTRLTVV.

V gene TRBV11-2 combines with J gene TRBJ2-7; 11 positions agree with TRBD1. V trimming: 5 bases; J trimming: 4 bases; junction bases outside the gene matches: 7. The germline V gene has CDR1 SGHAT and CDR2 FQNNGV. The CDR3 has 15 amino acids. In DNA form, the CDR3 reads TGTGCCAGCAGCCCCGGACAGGGGGCGGTATACGAGCAGTACTTC. It translates to CASSPGQGAVYEQYF.

The gene calls are TRBV28 and TRBJ2-7; 13 bases line up with TRBD2. Germline CDR1 is MDHEN and CDR2 is SYDVKM. Germline trimming cut 4 bases from V and 3 bases from J; bases unmatched to any gene: 12. The length of the CDR3 is 18 residues. Here the CDR3 DNA reads TGTGCCAGCAGTTCTTTGGGGTCGACTAGCGGGAGGTTCTACGAGCAGTACTTC. This translates into CASSSLGSTSGRFYEQYF.

This clone was recorded once. V is TRBV7-3 and J is TRBJ2-3, with 8 positions matching TRBD2. The CDR3 runs 13 residues. V shed 5 bases, J shed 4 bases, and the junction held 2 bases outside the gene matches. Germline V gives CDR1 SGHTA, CDR2 FQGTGA. The CDR3 protein is CASSPRGADTQYF. CDR3 DNA: TGTGCCAGCAGCCCGCGGGGGGCAGATACGCAGTATTTT.

V gene TRBV6-1 combines with J gene TRBJ1-4; D is unclear. The CDR3 is made up of 13 amino acids. V lost 4 bases, J lost 8 bases, and 11 bases lay in between. Germline assignment: CDR1 MNHNS and CDR2 SASEGT. The CDR3 loop reads CASSGRVGEKLFF. The CDR3 coding sequence is TGTGCCAGCAGTGGGAGGGTGGGGGAAAAACTGTTTTTT.

V gene TRBV7-2 combines with J gene TRBJ1-1; 8 positions agree with TRBD1. V lost 6 bases to trimming and J lost 1 base; unmatched junction nucleotides: 7. The V gene's germline CDR1 is SGHTA and CDR2 FQGNSA. CDR3 size: 15 residues. For the CDR3, the DNA is TGTGCCAGCAGGCCGATTGGGACAGGGAACACTGAAGCTTTCTTT. Protein: CASRPIGTGNTEAFF.

This chain connects TRBV6-5 to TRBJ2-7; the D gene is possibly TRBD1 (5 bases). The germline CDR1 and CDR2 sequences are MNHEY and SVGAGI. The CDR3 covers 13 residues. V dropped 5 bases and J dropped 0 bases, with 8 bases sitting between them. This CDR3 is CASSQQDSYEQYF. The CDR3 nucleotides read TGTGCCAGCAGTCAACAGGACTCCTACGAGCAGTACTTC.

The V and J genes are TRBV19 and TRBJ1-2; 8 bases match TRBD1. The J segment lost 4 bases and the V segment lost 4 bases, leaving 8 bases of the junction unmatched. The length of the CDR3 is 15 residues. CDR1 and CDR2 from the germline V gene are LNHDA and SQIVND (reference sequence). The CDR3 region is CASSKAQTGGYGYTF. In DNA form, the CDR3 reads TGTGCCAGTAGTAAAGCTCAAACAGGGGGCTATGGCTACACCTTC.

This clone was counted once. The chain has TRBV4-2 and TRBJ1-3; no clear D. V was trimmed by 1 base and J by 7 bases, leaving 14 bases between them. Germline V gene data show CDR1 as LGHNA and CDR2 as YNFKEQ. The CDR3 is 15 amino acids. The CDR3 loop reads CASSQVTTDRNTIYF. For the CDR3, the DNA is TGTGCCAGCAGCCAAGTGACTACCGATCGGAACACCATATATTTT.

The chain is built from TRBV5-1 and TRBJ1-2, with 7 bases aligning to TRBD1. With V trimmed by 4 bases and J by 4 bases, 10 bases remained unmatched. Germline V lookup: CDR1 SGHRS, CDR2 YFSETQ. The length of the CDR3 is 15 residues. The CDR3 nucleotides are TGCGCCAGCAGCCTCGACAGGGTCGAGGCCTATGGCTACACCTTC. This sequence encodes CASSLDRVEAYGYTF.

The rearrangement uses TRBV18 and TRBJ1-2; D gene unclear. The V end was cut by 2 bases, the J end by 1 base, with 11 bases between. The CDR3 runs 15 residues. Germline values: CDR1 KGHSH, CDR2 LQKENI. CDR3 bases: TGTGCCAGCTCACCATTGGCAGCGGATAACTATGGCTACACCTTC. Translation: CASSPLAADNYGYTF.

This clone was observed a handful of times. The chain carries TRBV5-4 and TRBJ1-5; 10 bases line up with TRBD1. The CDR3 sequence is 16 residues long. Germline CDR1 SGHNT, CDR2 YYREEE (reference sequence). Losses at the gene ends were 1 base for V and 6 bases for J; bases not matched to a gene: 7. The CDR3 sequence: CASSLTGTGESQPQHF. CDR3 DNA sequence: TGTGCCAGCAGCTTGACCGGGACAGGGGAGAGTCAGCCCCAGCATTTT. The full variable domain, in which reference TRBV5-4 and TRBJ1-5 provide the parts outside the CDR3, is ETGVTQSPTHLIKTRGQQVTLRCSSQSGHNTVSWYQQALGQGPQFIFQYYREEENGRGNFPPRFSGLQFPNYSSELNVNALELDDSALYLCASSLTGTGESQPQHFGDGTRLSIL.

The CDR3 sequence is CASRQGRGTDTQYF. The CDR3 DNA sequence: TGTGCCAGCCGACAGGGGAGAGGAACAGATACGCAGTATTTT. This chain links TRBV21-1 with TRBJ2-3; the table's TRBD1 call for D was not verified on the DNA. TRBV21-1 represents a pseudogene. This CDR3 is built from 14 residues.

Regarding this clone: Sequence at one end of the junction differs from germline and may be a read error. The genes are TRBV2 and TRBJ1-6; TRBD1 might be the D (6 bases). Germline loops: CDR1 SNHLY, CDR2 FYNNEI. CDR3 size: 14 residues. The CDR3 region has the DNA TGTGCCGGCAGTACGGACAGATTTAATTCACCCCTCCACTTT. Protein product: CAGSTDRFNSPLHF. The whole variable domain, filled in from reference TRBV2 and TRBJ1-6, reads EPEVTQTPSHQVTQMGQEVILRCVPISNHLYFYWYRQILGQKVEFLVSFYNNEISEKSEIFDDQFSVERPDGSNFTLKIRSTKLEDSAMYFCAGSTDRFNSPLHFGNGTRLTVT.

V gene TRBV5-1 combines with J gene TRBJ1-4; D not certain. The CDR3 has 14 amino acids. V was cut by 4 bases and J by 5 bases, with 12 bases left in between. Germline values: CDR1 SGHRS, CDR2 YFSETQ. In DNA form, the CDR3 reads TGCGCCAGCAGCCTCGGGGTCTCGAATGAAAAACTGTTTTTT. Translated: CASSLGVSNEKLFF.

The V call is TRBV7-9, the J call TRBJ2-2; D remains ambiguous. V was shortened by 3 bases and J by 0 bases, with 8 bases between the two germline ends. The CDR3 loop spans 15 amino acids. CDR1 is SEHNR and CDR2 is FQNEAQ in the germline V gene (reference sequence). The CDR3 nucleotides are TGTGCCAGCAGCTTCTTGGCAACGAACACCGGGGAGCTGTTTTTT. Protein: CASSFLATNTGELFF.

The CDR3: CASSSSYNSPLHF. The CDR3 bases are TGTGCCAGTTCTTCCTCCTATAATTCACCCCTCCACTTT. The rearrangement joins TRBV25-1 to TRBJ1-6, with unresolved D. V was trimmed by 9 bases and J by 0 bases, leaving 6 bases between them. CDR3 length: 13 residues. From germline, CDR1 is MGHDK and CDR2 SYGVNS.

The rearrangement joins TRBV5-1 to TRBJ2-5; 10 bases align to TRBD2. CDR1 and CDR2 from the germline V gene are SGHRS and YFSETQ. The CDR3 length is 15 residues. V lost 3 bases and J lost 4; bases outside the gene matches: 6. The CDR3 here is CASSWTSSGGETQYF. CDR3 in DNA: TGCGCCAGCAGCTGGACCTCTAGCGGGGGAGAGACCCAGTACTTC.

The J gene is TRBJ2-5, the V gene TRBV6-6; maybe TRBD1 (6 bases). Trimming cost V 0 bases and J 2 bases, with 10 bases left between them. Germline-derived CDR1 and CDR2 are MNHNY and SVGAGI (reference sequence). The CDR3 contains 15 residues. This CDR3 is CASSYSRGQQETQYF. The CDR3, as DNA: TGTGCCAGCAGTTACTCACGAGGACAGCAAGAGACCCAGTACTTC.

This clone was seen only a few times. V and J are TRBV11-3 and TRBJ2-5; the match to TRBD2 covers 7 bases. CDR3 size: 14 residues. V lost 0 bases and J lost 11; bases outside the gene matches: 9. Germline V gene sequence: CDR1 SGHNT, CDR2 YENEEA. The CDR3 DNA is TGTGCCAGCAGCTTAGAGGCGGGAGCTTTGGAGCAGTACTTC. Translating gives CASSLEAGALEQYF.

The chain is built from TRBV27 and TRBJ2-5; possible D gene TRBD1, 5 bases. CDR3 length equals 12 residues. From germline, CDR1 is MNHEY and CDR2 SMNVEV (reference sequence). V was shortened by 4 bases and J by 4 bases, with 7 bases between the two germline ends. This CDR3 reads CASSSTGETQYF. As DNA, the CDR3 is TGTGCCAGCAGTTCAACAGGAGAGACCCAGTACTTC.

The rearrangement uses TRBV25-1 and TRBJ2-1; a possible D gene is TRBD2 (6 bases). CDR3 length: 12 amino acids. V shed 4 bases and J shed 15 bases, with 16 bases lying between them. CDR1 is MGHDK and CDR2 is SYGVNS in the germline V gene. The CDR3 here is CASSGMEGSVFF. CDR3 coding DNA: TGTGCCAGCAGTGGGATGGAGGGTTCTGTGTTCTTC.

This chain uses TRBV5-6 with TRBJ2-2, with D uncertain. The V and J ends lost 5 bases and 4 bases respectively, with 12 bases between them. The CDR3 runs 14 residues. Looked up from germline, CDR1 is SGHDT and CDR2 is YYEEEE. CDR3 region: CASRFSVRTGELFF. The CDR3 nucleotides are TGTGCCAGCAGATTTTCTGTGCGCACCGGGGAGCTGTTTTTT.

V is TRBV5-4 and J is TRBJ2-3, with D unresolved. Trimming left V 4 bases short and J 1 base short, with 16 bases between. This CDR3 contains 16 residues. The germline V gene has CDR1 SGHNT and CDR2 YYREEE (reference sequence). Here the CDR3 reads CASSGLNIQGTDTQYF. The CDR3, as DNA: TGTGCCAGCAGCGGTCTTAACATCCAGGGCACAGATACGCAGTATTTT.

The chain links TRBV19 to TRBJ2-2; perhaps TRBD2 as D (5 bases). CDR1 is LNHDA, CDR2 SQIVND, per germline (reference sequence). V lost 3 bases to trimming and J lost 8 bases, with 10 bases between them. CDR3 length equals 13 residues. The CDR3 sequence is CASSIIGSGELFF. CDR3 nucleotides: TGTGCCAGTAGTATCATAGGGAGTGGGGAGCTGTTTTTT.